This T cell receptor beta chain was sequenced during a study of Graves' ophthalmopathy and Graves' hyperthyroidism. Investigators amplified TCR beta CDR3 regions from RNA transcripts. RT-PCR with HTBI primers came first, then second-round multiplex PCR. TCRdb re-called the multiplex PCR reads with MiXCR, one entry per CDR3 protein. The top ten hold more than 5.5% of the sample, which has under 800,000 distinct CDR3 sequences, 22% seen once. Details on this clonotype: Antigen specificity is unknown.

Study results and caveats: Between ophthalmopathy and stable hyperthyroidism, a 13-signature model drew a separation with roughly 85% sensitivity and about 80% specificity.

This CDR3 contains 14 residues. The germline V gene has CDR1 SGHRS and CDR2 YFSETQ. V lost 0 bases to trimming and J lost 6 bases, with 11 bases between them. This sequence originates from a woman under 30 with stable Graves' hyperthyroidism. Some clones in this sample may be carry-over from other donors' samples. The rearrangement uses TRBV5-1 and TRBJ2-3; D possibly corresponds to TRBD1 (6 bases). Sequences were obtained from peripheral blood. CDR3 nucleotide sequence: TGCGCCAGCAGCTTGGGGACAGTCGAGGATACGCAGTATTTT. Translated: CASSLGTVEDTQYF.